These T cell receptor beta chains were read from a single sample in a study of blood T cell repertoires in COVID-19. Profiled with immunoSEQ multiplex PCR; TCRdb holds only in-frame clones, not every one. Of 80,000 to 100,000 clones listed, 80% to 90% are singletons. Sequencing was performed on peripheral blood. The receptors were sampled from a man over 45 with COVID-19, enrolled during active disease. CDR3s include the opening cysteine and the closing phenylalanine or tryptophan. The D gene is left open where the match is weak. Clone sizes are given selectively: once, few, many, or a class where the clone is expanded.

-,TRBV7-2,-,TRBJ1-6,TGTGCCAGCAGCCAAAAAACAGGGTCACCCCTCCACTTT,CASSQKTGSPLHF
-,TRBV19,-,TRBJ1-2,TGTGCCAGTAGTCCCCGTGTAGGGGACTATGGCTACACCTTC,CASSPRVGDYGYTF
-,TRBV9,few,TRBJ2-7,TGTGCCAGCAGCCTAGACCACACCTACGAGCAGTACTTC,CASSLDHTYEQYF
-,TRBV7-9,-,TRBJ2-2,TGTGCCAGCAGCCAGGGGGGCACCGGGGAGCTGTTTTTT,CASSQGGTGELFF
TRBD1,TRBV14,-,TRBJ2-4,TGTGCCAGCAGCCAACTGGGGGGGACAGGGATGTCCAAAAACATTCAGTACTTC,CASSQLGGTGMSKNIQYF
-,TRBV12-3/TRBV12-4,-,TRBJ2-1,TGTGCCAGCAGTTTTACAAGAAACAATGAGCAGTTCTTC,CASSFTRNNEQFF
TRBD2,TRBV19,-,TRBJ2-1,TGTGCCAGTAGTACCGGGGGGGATTACAATGAGCAGTTCTTC,CASSTGGDYNEQFF
TRBD1,TRBV18,-,TRBJ1-5,TGTGCCAGCTCACCGACGACAGGGAATCAGCCCCAGCATTTT,CASSPTTGNQPQHF
TRBD1,TRBV2,-,TRBJ1-4,TGTGCCAGCAGAAGGTCACAGGGGGCGACTAATGAAAAACTGTTTTTT,CASRRSQGATNEKLFF
TRBD1,TRBV5-4,once,TRBJ1-1,TGTGCCAGTGCGAGGGACAGGGCCGACACTGAAGCTTTCTTT,CASARDRADTEAFF
TRBD1,TRBV6-5,-,TRBJ2-5,TGTGCCAGCAGAATCGGACAGGGCCAAGAGACCCAGTACTTC,CASRIGQGQETQYF
TRBD2,TRBV3-1/TRBV3-2,-,TRBJ2-5,TGTGCCAGCAGCCAAGGACTAGCGGGGGCCCGGGAGACCCAGTACTTC,CASSQGLAGARETQYF
-,TRBV6-1,-,TRBJ2-1,TGTGCCAGCAGTGTGAGTAGCAGTCCTAAGGTTTATGAGCAGTTCTTC,CASSVSSSPKVYEQFF
TRBD1,TRBV7-8,-,TRBJ1-2,TGTGCCAGCAGCCCGGGGACAGAGTACTATGGCTACACCTTC,CASSPGTEYYGYTF
TRBD2,TRBV4-2,-,TRBJ2-7,TGTGCCAGCAGCCCGGGACTAGCGGGTCTGAGCTCCTACGAGCAGTACTTC,CASSPGLAGLSSYEQYF
-,TRBV19,-,TRBJ1-4,TGTGCCAGTAGTATTGGGAACCCGGGACAAGTTAATGAAAAACTGTTTTTT,CASSIGNPGQVNEKLFF
-,TRBV11-2,-,TRBJ2-3,TGTGCCAGCAGCTTTCGCCCGGGGAGGAGTACAGATACGCAGTATTTT,CASSFRPGRSTDTQYF
-,TRBV20-1,-,TRBJ2-1,TGCAGTGCCCAGTACAATGAGCAGTTCTTC,CSAQYNEQFF